The clone carrying this TCR beta chain showed up just once. Antigen specificity is unknown. This specimen belongs to a study of cytomegalovirus exposure and HLA in healthy donors. General study points: Some TCR beta chains (roughly 160 of them) were listed as cytomegalovirus-associated. Being productive about 87% or about 30% of the time was typical of most TCR beta V segments in an earlier analysis.

The PCR made use of 60 Vbeta and 13 Jbeta primers. Profiling relied on immunoSEQ multiplex PCR, and the TCRdb table lists in-frame clones only, not all of them. The sample yields around 150,000 clones, over 50% seen once. The V gene end was trimmed by 0 bases and the J gene end by 8 bases; junction bases not matched to a gene: 6. Germline V lookup: CDR1 SGHRS, CDR2 YFSETQ. The CDR3 is 15 amino acids. The sequencing input was PBMCs. The chain has TRBV5-1 and TRBJ1-4; 8 positions agree with TRBD1. This TCR came from a human donor in good health. The CDR3 loop is CASSLGGQDGEKLFF. In DNA form, the CDR3 reads TGCGCCAGCAGCTTGGGGGGACAGGACGGAGAAAAACTGTTTTTT. Using reference TRBV5-1 and TRBJ1-4 for the parts outside the CDR3, the full variable domain is KAGVTQTPRYLIKTRGQQVTLSCSPISGHRSVSWYQQTPGQGLQFLFEYFSETQRNKGNFPGRFSGRQFSNSRSEMNVSTLELGDSALYLCASSLGGQDGEKLFFGSGTQLSVL.